One sample yielded the 5 T cell receptor beta chains listed below, sequenced in a study of graft-versus-host responses after intestinal transplantation. Antigens of these TCRs are unknown. Generated by immunoSEQ multiplex PCR, the TCRdb table keeps only in-frame clones and is missing some. Of 93,000 or so clones in the sample, more than 85% were seen once. Material: unstimulated CD8+ T cells sorted from spleen or lymph node cells, obtained before intestinal transplant. The receptors stem from a human donor who received an intestinal transplant.

The chain employs TRBV7-8 and TRBJ1-1, with 9 bases fitting TRBD1. Looked up from germline, CDR1 is SGHVS and CDR2 is FQNEAQ. The CDR3 runs to 18 residues. Trimming took 1 base from V and 4 from J; bases not matched to a gene: 13. The CDR3 protein is CASSLVTFTGTGFTEAFF. The CDR3 DNA follows: TGTGCCAGCAGCTTAGTCACGTTTACCGGGACAGGGTTCACTGAAGCTTTCTTT.

Turning to this clone: This same CDR3 is encoded by further DNA sequences in the sample. The V and J genes are TRBV13 and TRBJ2-1; D uncertain. The V gene lost 8 bases and the J gene lost 5 bases, with 7 bases spanning the gap. CDR1 PRHDT and CDR2 FYEKMQ come from the germline V gene (reference sequence). This CDR3 contains 11 residues. The CDR3: CASSSDNEQFF. The CDR3 nucleotides read TGTGCCAGCTCTTCGGACAATGAGCAGTTCTTC.

The V and J genes are TRBV9 and TRBJ2-5; TRBD2 aligns across 14 bases. Near its end, the DNA agrees better with TRBJ2-7, so the J call may be wrong. CDR3 length equals 16 residues. Germline CDR1 is SGDLS and CDR2 is YYNGEE. The chain's CDR3 is CASSVGTSGGSDEQYF. Here the CDR3 DNA reads TGTGCCAGCAGCGTCGGGACTAGCGGGGGCTCAGACGAGCAGTACTTC.

On this clone: A read error may account for a junction end that differs from germline. Other DNA sequences in this specimen translate into the identical CDR3. The genes are TRBV27 and TRBJ1-6; 9 nucleotides align to TRBD1. From germline, CDR1 is MNHEY and CDR2 SMNVEV (reference sequence). The CDR3 has 13 residues. CDR3 DNA: TGCGCCAGTGGGACAGGGCGAAATTCACCCCTCCACTTT. It yields the protein CASGTGRNSPLHF.

The chain employs TRBV7-6 and TRBJ1-1; a possible D gene is TRBD1 (5 bases). The CDR3 is 15 amino acids. Germline CDR1 reads SGHVS; CDR2 reads FNYEAQ. Trimming removed 1 base from V and 2 bases from J, with 11 bases in between. This chain's CDR3 is CASSLGGGGNTEAFF. The DNA for the CDR3 is TGTGCCAGCAGCTTAGGTGGGGGGGGTAACACTGAAGCTTTCTTT.